This T cell receptor (beta chain) is from a study of blood T cell repertoires in COVID-19. Germline CDR1 and CDR2: SQVTM and ANQGSEA. The V end lost 3 bases, the J end lost 5 bases, and 8 bases lay between the germline ends. The CDR3 has 11 residues. Here immunoSEQ multiplex PCR was the method, and the copy in TCRdb shows in-frame clones only, minus some. The table includes 210,000 or so clones, 80% detected once. This chain joins TRBV29-1 and TRBJ2-7; a weak D match, TRBD2 (5 bases). The sequence came from a man under 40 with acute COVID-19. Sequences were obtained from PBMCs or T cells enriched from blood (not recorded which). CDR3 coding DNA: TGCAGCGTTGAGAAGAGGGACGAGCAGTACTTC. It yields the protein CSVEKRDEQYF.